The TCR beta chain described here comes from a study of response to subunit inactivated influenza vaccine. The study's findings and limits: Each seasonal influenza vaccination, the authors suggested, recruits few new T cells.

One entry per CDR3 protein, called by TCRdb with MiXCR from the RT-PCR reads. This table holds around 750,000 distinct CDR3 sequences, 21% found once. CDR1 is SGHTA, CDR2 FQGNSA, per germline. The CDR3 contains 16 residues. V lost 0 bases to trimming and J lost 5 bases; unmatched junction nucleotides: 7. About this clonotype itself: Its cognate antigen is unknown.

The chain employs TRBV7-2 and TRBJ2-1; TRBD1 matches at 7 bases. This TCR was recovered from a man between 45 and 60 years old who received an inactivated influenza vaccine. This specimen consisted of PBMCs from blood, obtained 4 to 6 days after vaccination. CDR3 protein: CASSLAQGGIHNEQFF. For the CDR3, the DNA is TGTGCCAGCAGCTTAGCCCAAGGGGGCATCCACAATGAGCAGTTCTTC.